The 10 T cell receptor beta chains given below trace back to one sample, sequenced in a study of shared T cell receptors in the human thymus. The protocol was immunoSEQ multiplex PCR, while the TCRdb copy is restricted to in-frame clones and leaves out a portion. Of under 700,000 clones listed, approximately 80% are singletons. Separately, the same data were catalogued under a study of human thymus T cells.

What was sequenced was thymocytes. The receptors come from a boy in the first two years of life with a congenital heart defect.

V is TRBV2 and J is TRBJ1-5, with 10 bases lining up with TRBD1. Looked up from germline, CDR1 is SNHLY and CDR2 is FYNNEI. The CDR3 totals 16 residues. V was clipped by 1 base and J by 5 bases; unmatched bases: 5. In DNA, the CDR3 is TGTGCCAGCAGTGAAGGGACAGGGGGGGGACATCAGCCCCAGCATTTT. As protein: CASSEGTGGGHQPQHF. The whole variable domain, filled in from reference TRBV2 and TRBJ1-5, reads EPEVTQTPSHQVTQMGQEVILRCVPISNHLYFYWYRQILGQKVEFLVSFYNNEISEKSEIFDDQFSVERPDGSNFTLKIRSTKLEDSAMYFCASSEGTGGGHQPQHFGDGTRLSIL.

The rearrangement joins TRBV6-1 to TRBJ2-1; D is perhaps TRBD2 (7 bases). V lost 3 bases, J lost 3 bases, and 9 bases lay in between. The germline V gene has CDR1 MNHNS and CDR2 SASEGT. The CDR3 loop spans 14 amino acids. CDR3 loop: CASSEGGHYNEQFF. The CDR3 coding sequence is TGTGCCAGCAGTGAGGGGGGGCACTACAATGAGCAGTTCTTC.

The chain recombines TRBV11-3 with TRBJ2-7; possible D gene TRBD2, 5 bases. The CDR3 consists of 15 residues. Germline-derived CDR1 and CDR2 are SGHNT and YENEEA. Trimming shortened V by 5 bases and J by 3 bases, and 17 bases separated the two germline ends. The CDR3: CASSPRAAVYYEQYF. The CDR3 DNA sequence: TGTGCCAGCAGCCCCCGGGCAGCGGTCTACTACGAGCAGTACTTC.

In its sample, this clone was seen a few times. CDR3 in DNA: TGCGCCAGCAGCCAAGATCCGGGGAGGGCTAGCTGCTACGAGCAGTACTTC. Translating it yields CASSQDPGRASCYEQYF. J is TRBJ2-7 and V is TRBV4-1; 7 bases agree with TRBD2. V was clipped by 0 bases and J by 3 bases; unmatched bases: 11. The CDR3 spans 17 residues. From germline, CDR1 is MGHRA and CDR2 YSYEKL.

This clone was seen only a few times. The rearrangement links TRBV19 to TRBJ1-5, with 8 bases identical to TRBD1. This CDR3 is 18 amino acids long. The J segment lost 9 bases and the V segment lost 4 bases, leaving 20 bases of the junction unmatched. Germline CDR1 LNHDA, CDR2 SQIVND (reference sequence). The CDR3 protein is CASSTPPTGETERSPQHF. Written as DNA, the CDR3 is TGTGCCAGTAGTACACCTCCGACAGGGGAGACTGAAAGATCGCCCCAGCATTTT. Together with reference TRBV19 and TRBJ1-5, the CDR3 gives the full variable domain: DGGITQSPKYLFRKEGQNVTLSCEQNLNHDAMYWYRQDPGQGLRLIYYSQIVNDFQKGDIAEGYSVSREKKESFPLTVTSAQKNPTAFYLCASSTPPTGETERSPQHFGDGTRLSIL.

V gene TRBV6-5 combines with J gene TRBJ2-1, with 14 nucleotides matching TRBD2. Trimming took 6 bases from V and 8 from J; bases not matched to a gene: 6. The germline V gene has CDR1 MNHEY and CDR2 SVGAGI. The length of the CDR3 is 15 residues. The DNA of the CDR3 is TGTGCCAGCAGGTGGGGACTAGCGGGAGCTCATGAGCAGTTCTTC. It is translated as CASRWGLAGAHEQFF.

This clone was detected only once. This chain connects TRBV29-1 to TRBJ2-3; D not certain. This CDR3 contains 16 residues. Germline values: CDR1 SQVTM, CDR2 ANQGSEA. The V end lost 4 bases, the J end lost 2 bases, and 19 bases lay between the germline ends. The CDR3 sequence: CSVVMSRSEVTDTQYF. The CDR3 bases are TGCAGCGTTGTAATGTCGCGCTCTGAAGTCACAGATACGCAGTATTTT.

The chain recombines TRBV2 with TRBJ2-5, with D tentatively TRBD2 (6 bases). The CDR3 is 15 residues long. Trimming took 7 bases from V and 5 from J, leaving 20 bases between them. Germline values: CDR1 SNHLY, CDR2 FYNNEI. CDR3 nucleotide sequence: TGTGCCAGCAACGGCAGGGAGGTCGCGGGGGAGACCCAGTACTTC. The encoded protein is CASNGREVAGETQYF.

This clone appeared a few times. V is TRBV5-4 and J is TRBJ1-4; 8 bases fit TRBD1. V shed 4 bases, J shed 7 bases, and the junction held 9 bases outside the gene matches. The CDR3 loop spans 15 amino acids. Germline V gene data show CDR1 as SGHNT and CDR2 as YYREEE (reference sequence). The CDR3 region is CASSHTGQGIEKLFF. CDR3 bases: TGTGCCAGCAGCCACACCGGACAGGGTATTGAAAAACTGTTTTTT.

J is TRBJ2-1 and V is TRBV27, with TRBD1 matching 10 bases. Germline CDR1 MNHEY, CDR2 SMNVEV (reference sequence). The CDR3 totals 16 residues. J was trimmed by 3 bases and V by 7 bases; bases with no gene match: 9. This CDR3 is CASTKAGTGDYNEQFF. The CDR3 DNA reads TGTGCCAGCACCAAGGCCGGGACAGGGGACTACAATGAGCAGTTCTTC.